The rows below give T cell receptor beta chains drawn from one sample of a study of T cells in Graves' hyperthyroidism and ophthalmopathy. TCRdb passed the multiplex PCR reads through MiXCR, listing each CDR3 protein once. The sample consists of roughly 330,000 distinct CDR3 sequences, about 15% of them appearing once. Sample: blood. These receptors originate from a man aged 25 to 45 with Graves' hyperthyroidism. Both conserved end residues are part of each CDR3. Each record gives: J gene, clone size, D gene, V gene, CDR3 protein, CDR3 DNA. D genes are given only for firm matches. Clone size is not always given. Where it is, it says once, few, many or a class for expanded clones.

>TRBJ2-5|many|TRBD1|TRBV5-8
CASSPKRTGTGGETQYF
TGTGCCAGCAGCCCAAAGAGGACCGGGACAGGGGGAGAGACCCAGTACTTC
>TRBJ2-2|few|TRBD1|TRBV13
CASSLRQGAKVTNTGELFF
TGTGCCAGCAGCTTAAGACAGGGGGCTAAAGTCACTAACACCGGGGAGCTGTTTTTT
>TRBJ1-2|-|-|TRBV7-2
CASSLAVLGAVDGYTF
TGTGCCAGCAGCTTAGCGGTATTGGGGGCTGTCGATGGCTACACCTTC
>TRBJ1-2|many|-|TRBV7-2
CASSPQSGSSSDYGYTF
TGTGCCAGCAGCCCTCAATCCGGGAGTTCGAGCGACTATGGCTACACCTTC
>TRBJ2-1|many|-|TRBV27
CASSFGSGGEQFF
TGTGCCAGCAGTTTCGGTTCGGGCGGAGAGCAGTTCTTC
>TRBJ2-7|-|-|TRBV7-2
CASSQDRQLPGYEQYF
TGTGCCAGCAGCCAAGATCGGCAGTTACCCGGGTACGAGCAGTACTTC
>TRBJ2-3|-|-|TRBV12-3/TRBV12-4
CASSLRSGTDTQYF
TGTGCCAGCAGTCTAAGGAGTGGTACAGATACGCAGTATTTT
>TRBJ1-4|many|-|TRBV12-3/TRBV12-4
CASKPDSEKLFF
TGTGCCAGCAAACCAGACTCTGAAAAACTGTTTTTT
>TRBJ2-7|-|TRBD2|TRBV7-2
CASSLAGSGSPYEQYF
TGTGCCAGCAGCTTAGCAGGCAGCGGGAGCCCATACGAGCAGTACTTC
>TRBJ2-5|many|TRBD2|TRBV5-1
CASSLEELAGVEETQYF
TGCGCCAGCAGCTTGGAAGAACTAGCGGGAGTAGAAGAGACCCAGTACTTC
>TRBJ2-2|few|-|TRBV24-1
CATTQGGTEELFF
TGTGCCACCACCCAGGGTGGCACCGAGGAGCTGTTTTTT
>TRBJ2-3|-|-|TRBV30
CAWSSPRTAPSTDTQYF
TGTGCCTGGAGTTCCCCGCGGACAGCTCCTAGCACAGATACGCAGTATTTT
>TRBJ2-3|once|TRBD2|TRBV28
CASSHGTSGGVDTQYF
TGTGCCAGCAGCCACGGGACTAGCGGGGGGGTGGATACGCAGTATTTT
>TRBJ2-2|many|-|TRBV20-1
CSANSNTGELFF
TGCAGTGCTAACTCGAACACCGGGGAGCTGTTTTTT
>TRBJ1-1|few|-|TRBV24-1
CATSDRGRTEAFF
TGTGCCACCAGTGATAGAGGGCGCACTGAAGCTTTCTTT